This is a list of T cell receptor beta chains from one sample in a study of beta chain features in type 1 diabetes. Method: immunoSEQ multiplex PCR; TCRdb's copy keeps in-frame clones and lacks some. This sample has under 250,000 clones, with approximately 13% found just once. The material sequenced was naive CD4+ T cells from blood. These receptors all stem from a young man with type 1 diabetes. Both conserved end residues are part of each CDR3. D genes are given only for firm matches. Clone size is shown for a subset of rows, as once, few, many or a class of expanded clone.

v_gene,abundance,j_gene,d_gene,CDR3aa,CDR3nt
TRBV5-1,few,TRBJ2-3,NA,CASSPGGRPDTQYF,TGCGCCAGCAGCCCCGGAGGGCGTCCAGATACGCAGTATTTT
TRBV6-5,NA,TRBJ2-3,TRBD1,CASKRGPTDTQYF,TGTGCCAGCAAAAGGGGGCCCACAGATACGCAGTATTTT
TRBV4-1,NA,TRBJ2-1,TRBD2,CASTAGLAGYNEQFF,TGCGCCAGCACCGCGGGACTAGCGGGTTACAATGAGCAGTTCTTC
TRBV7-2,few,TRBJ2-1,TRBD2,CASSPTSGSLNEQFF,TGTGCCAGCAGCCCGACTAGCGGGAGCCTCAATGAGCAGTTCTTC
TRBV30,NA,TRBJ1-6,TRBD1,CAWRPTGGNSPLHF,TGTGCCTGGAGACCGACAGGGGGCAATTCACCCCTCCACTTT
TRBV5-1,few,TRBJ2-5,TRBD2,CASSGPGTSGGETQYF,TGCGCCAGCAGCGGTCCCGGGACTAGCGGCGGAGAGACCCAGTACTTC
TRBV5-1,few,TRBJ1-5,NA,CASSLRGEGQPQHF,TGCGCCAGCAGCTTGCGTGGGGAGGGACAGCCCCAGCATTTT
TRBV5-4,few,TRBJ2-3,TRBD1,CASSYGQGQTDTQYF,TGTGCCAGCAGCTACGGACAGGGACAGACAGATACGCAGTATTTT
TRBV18,NA,TRBJ2-7,TRBD1,CASSLGQGSTDEQYF,TGTGCCAGCTCACTAGGACAGGGTTCTACCGATGAGCAGTACTTC
TRBV5-1,few,TRBJ1-5,NA,CASSPDTNQPQHF,TGCGCCAGCAGCCCGGACACCAATCAGCCCCAGCATTTT
TRBV19,NA,TRBJ1-1,NA,CASRPLGGGDTEAFF,TGTGCCAGTAGGCCCCTCGGGGGAGGGGACACTGAAGCTTTCTTT
TRBV6-4,once,TRBJ2-3,NA,CASSASGDTQYF,TGTGCCAGCAGTGCGTCGGGAGATACGCAGTATTTT
TRBV30,NA,TRBJ1-1,NA,CAWSPQRGWRGENTEAFF,TGTGCCTGGAGTCCCCAGAGGGGGTGGCGCGGCGAGAACACTGAAGCTTTCTTT
TRBV19,NA,TRBJ1-2,NA,CASSTTNYGYTF,TGTGCCAGTAGTACCACTAACTATGGCTACACCTTC
TRBV25-1,few,TRBJ1-2,NA,CASSELVSGANYGYTF,TGTGCCAGCAGTGAATTAGTTTCGGGTGCTAACTATGGCTACACCTTC
TRBV6-5,few,TRBJ2-1,NA,CASNAAGVGNEQFF,TGTGCCAGCAACGCTGCAGGGGTTGGGAATGAGCAGTTCTTC
TRBV5-1,NA,TRBJ2-1,NA,CASSLAEGRNNEQFF,TGCGCCAGCAGCTTGGCGGAGGGCCGTAACAATGAGCAGTTCTTC
TRBV6-5,NA,TRBJ2-1,TRBD2,CASSRSGVEQFF,TGTGCCAGCAGTAGGAGCGGGGTTGAGCAGTTCTTC
TRBV27,few,TRBJ2-3,TRBD2,CASTGLAGDTDTQYF,TGTGCCAGCACCGGACTAGCGGGTGACACAGATACGCAGTATTTT
TRBV4-1,few,TRBJ2-1,TRBD2,CASSLGAGGSYNEQFF,TGCGCCAGCAGCCTTGGCGCGGGAGGGTCCTACAATGAGCAGTTCTTC
TRBV5-4,NA,TRBJ2-1,NA,CASSSSGGDYNEQFF,TGTGCCAGCAGCTCCTCGGGCGGGGACTACAATGAGCAGTTCTTC
TRBV6-6,few,TRBJ1-1,TRBD1,CASRAGGGYTEAFF,TGTGCCAGCAGGGCAGGGGGCGGTTACACTGAAGCTTTCTTT
TRBV5-1,NA,TRBJ2-4,NA,CASSPTRSWDIQYF,TGCGCCAGCAGCCCGACTAGGAGTTGGGACATTCAGTACTTC
TRBV18,few,TRBJ1-5,TRBD1,CASSPFQGENSNQPQHF,TGTGCCAGCTCACCTTTCCAGGGGGAAAATAGCAATCAGCCCCAGCATTTT
TRBV5-1,few,TRBJ1-4,TRBD1,CASSGTGTGTEKLFF,TGCGCCAGCAGCGGGACCGGGACAGGGACTGAAAAACTGTTTTTT
TRBV5-5,NA,TRBJ2-7,TRBD2,CASSQGSGESYEQYF,TGTGCCAGCAGCCAAGGCAGCGGGGAAAGCTACGAGCAGTACTTC
TRBV27,few,TRBJ1-2,NA,CASSRSLEMVLYGYTF,TGTGCCAGCAGTCGATCCTTGGAGATGGTCCTATATGGCTACACCTTC
TRBV2,few,TRBJ2-1,TRBD1,CASKGQGDSNEQFF,TGTGCCAGCAAAGGGCAGGGGGATTCCAATGAGCAGTTCTTC
TRBV7-9,NA,TRBJ2-3,TRBD2,CASSFTSGSTDTQYF,TGTGCCAGCAGCTTTACTAGCGGGAGTACAGATACGCAGTATTTT
TRBV5-6,NA,TRBJ2-7,TRBD2,CASSLGTSGRPYEQYF,TGTGCCAGCAGCTTAGGGACTAGCGGGCGTCCCTACGAGCAGTACTTC
TRBV5-1,NA,TRBJ2-2,NA,CASSFSAGTGELFF,TGCGCCAGCAGCTTTTCAGCGGGTACCGGGGAGCTGTTTTTT
TRBV10-3,few,TRBJ2-6,TRBD1,CAISEGQGRSGANVLTF,TGTGCCATCAGTGAAGGACAGGGGCGCTCTGGGGCCAACGTCCTGACTTTC
TRBV18,NA,TRBJ1-1,NA,CASSPTVQDVGTEAFF,TGTGCCAGCTCACCAACGGTACAGGATGTGGGAACTGAAGCTTTCTTT
TRBV7-2,once,TRBJ2-7,TRBD2,CASSLTAGAFYEQYF,TGTGCCAGCAGCTTAACAGCGGGAGCTTTCTACGAGCAGTACTTC
TRBV21-1,NA,TRBJ2-2,NA,CASSKARGENTGELFF,TGTGCCAGCAGCAAAGCGCGGGGGGAGAACACCGGGGAGCTGTTTTTT
TRBV11-3,few,TRBJ2-3,TRBD1,CASSSVTGADTQYF,TGTGCCAGCAGCTCAGTAACAGGGGCAGATACGCAGTATTTT
TRBV29-1,few,TRBJ2-3,NA,CSGGLTDTQYF,TGCAGCGGAGGACTAACAGATACGCAGTATTTT
TRBV25-1,once,TRBJ2-2,TRBD2,CASSPTRLAGTGELFF,TGTGCCAGCAGCCCGACCCGACTAGCGGGAACCGGGGAGCTGTTTTTT
TRBV30,NA,TRBJ1-5,TRBD1,CAADRGGNQPQHF,TGTGCTGCGGACAGGGGAGGGAATCAGCCCCAGCATTTT
TRBV6-5,few,TRBJ2-7,NA,CASRPPRGHSYEQYF,TGTGCCAGCAGACCGCCGCGGGGGCACTCCTACGAGCAGTACTTC
TRBV30,NA,TRBJ1-5,TRBD1,CAWSVGRGTQPQHF,TGTGCCTGGAGTGTAGGCAGGGGGACTCAGCCCCAGCATTTT
TRBV19,few,TRBJ1-1,NA,CASSTTGIPFEAFF,TGTGCCAGTAGTACAACAGGGATCCCATTCGAGGCTTTCTTT
TRBV11-2,NA,TRBJ2-5,TRBD2,CASTPRGGRETQYF,TGTGCCAGCACTCCACGGGGGGGACGGGAGACCCAGTACTTC
TRBV6-5,NA,TRBJ2-2,TRBD1,CASRRTGDTGELFF,TGTGCCAGCAGGAGAACAGGGGACACCGGGGAGCTGTTTTTT
TRBV19,NA,TRBJ2-7,NA,CASSMEQGFTYEQYF,TGTGCCAGTAGTATGGAGCAGGGATTTACCTACGAGCAGTACTTC
TRBV7-9,NA,TRBJ1-3,NA,CASSPPSGTYGNTIYF,TGTGCCAGCAGCCCCCCTTCCGGGACTTATGGAAACACCATATATTTT
TRBV11-3,NA,TRBJ2-7,NA,CASSLDRLGRTSYEQYF,TGTGCCAGCAGCTTAGATCGGTTGGGCAGAACCTCCTACGAGCAGTACTTC
TRBV2,few,TRBJ2-2,NA,CASSPKSGRLNTGELFF,TGTGCCAGCAGTCCCAAGAGCGGGCGACTGAACACCGGGGAGCTGTTTTTT